The sequence of this TCR beta chain was determined in a study of cytomegalovirus exposure and HLA in healthy donors. The CDR3 is 11 amino acids. Trimming removed 2 bases from V and 7 bases from J, with 8 bases in between. The germline gives CDR1 GTSNPN, CDR2 SVGIG (reference sequence). There are a few counts of this clone. No antigen is known for it. Primers included in the PCR were 60 Vbeta and 13 Jbeta primers. Using immunoSEQ multiplex PCR, the repertoire was profiled, and TCRdb retains in-frame clones only, with some absent. The sample contains more than 95,000 clones, 15% to 20% of which appear only once. Study results and caveats: Some segments of the V type, notably TRBV6-2 and TRBV6-3, were excluded as indistinguishable.

The chain uses TRBV30 and TRBJ1-1, with a weak D call TRBD1 (5 bases). This TCR was recovered from a female donor in good health and CMV-seropositive. The sequenced sample was PBMCs. The CDR3 sequence is CAWSSTDEAFF. The CDR3 DNA reads TGTGCCTGGAGTTCGACAGATGAAGCTTTCTTT.